The rows below give T cell receptor beta chains drawn from one sample of a study of T cells in tuberculosis. Profiling relied on immunoSEQ multiplex PCR, and the TCRdb table lists in-frame clones only, not all of them. The sample has 30,000 to 45,000 clones, more than 85% seen once. The sequencing input was PBMCs. The source is a donor aged 5-35 years with latent tuberculosis or without tuberculosis infection. The conserved cysteine and the conserved F or W are not part of the CDR3 here.

V	J	CDR3
TRBV9	TRBJ1-2	ASSVYAGALANYGYT
TRBV6-1	TRBJ1-4	ASSRQGEGNEKLF
TRBV5-6	TRBJ1-3	ASMGGWSSGNTIY
TRBV11-3	TRBJ2-7	ASSAETSSEQY
TRBV7-6	TRBJ2-1	ASSPRDKFPYNEQF
TRBV9	TRBJ2-1	ASSVQAEYNEQF
TRBV4-2	TRBJ1-4	ASSQELRSEKLF
TRBV12-1	TRBJ2-1	ASSHDRGRLLGEQF
TRBV5-6	TRBJ1-2	ASSLTTGLEDGYT
TRBV30	TRBJ1-2	AWSVRQGGGYGYT
TRBV19	TRBJ1-5	ASTGVGYNQPQH
TRBV5-6	TRBJ1-3	ASSDRGRGNTIY
TRBV5-1	TRBJ2-7	ASSRDIAYEQY
TRBV30	TRBJ1-2	AWALEGFRGYT
TRBV21-1	TRBJ1-2	AIGTGEYYGYT
TRBV2	TRBJ1-2	ASSKYAEEDGYT
TRBV9	TRBJ1-1	ASSGGQEAF
TRBV7-3	TRBJ2-3	ASSSSRGGLADTQY
TRBV7-2	TRBJ2-7	ASSLDFPSGGTTYEQY
TRBV21-1	TRBJ2-1	ASSKGGITHNEQF
TRBV6-6	TRBJ1-1	ASSYLQLNTEAF
TRBV7-2	TRBJ2-3	ASSARQGGSTDTQY
TRBV7-2	TRBJ1-3	ASSHGTPDPGNTIY
TRBV18	TRBJ1-2	ASSPREQGVYGYT
TRBV6-1	TRBJ1-4	ASSARPNRGDEKLF
TRBV6-1	TRBJ2-1	ASSDPIRSNEQF
TRBV6-6	TRBJ1-2	ASSYYTGNYGYT
TRBV2	TRBJ2-2	ASSDGNTGELF
TRBV5-6	TRBJ1-6	ASSGPRGRYSPLH
TRBV5-4	TRBJ2-7	ASSAGTAYEQY
TRBV11-3	TRBJ1-5	ASSGEQGQPQH
TRBV4-3	TRBJ1-2	ASSHSRAPRVYGYT
TRBV19	TRBJ1-3	ASSIFPGNTIY
TRBV2	TRBJ1-2	ASSEAGRAGGKGYT
TRBV18	TRBJ1-2	ASSPLEFGGYT
TRBV9	TRBJ2-1	ASSPSGTALYNEQF
TRBV6-5	TRBJ1-6	ASSTPGGALH
TRBV19	TRBJ2-3	ASSIVRGQDTQY